The entry below describes one TCR beta chain. Its antigen is unidentified. This entry comes from a study of cytomegalovirus exposure and HLA in healthy donors. Amplification used 60 Vbeta primers and 13 Jbeta primers. Data came from immunoSEQ multiplex PCR; TCRdb stores just in-frame clones and leaves some out. The sample lists over 90,000 clones, approximately 64% occurring once. The CDR3 contains 15 residues. V was cut by 1 base and J by 4 bases, with 11 bases left in between. Germline values: CDR1 SGHTA, CDR2 FQGNSA. Study-wide findings and caveats: Per a prior analysis, the majority of TCR beta V segments were productive roughly 87% or roughly 30% of the time. Most TCR sequences proved rare, with some public TCRs found in many donors. CMV serostatus was the only recorded immune exposure for donors. It was fewer than 200 TCR beta chains that were listed as cytomegalovirus-associated.

This receptor was identified in a woman aged 45-60 years in good health and CMV-seronegative. The J gene is TRBJ2-1, the V gene TRBV7-2; D might be TRBD2 (5 bases). Sequencing was done on a sample of PBMCs. The CDR3 DNA reads TGTGCCAGCAGCTTAGTTGGTAGCGAATACAATGAGCAGTTCTTC. Translating gives CASSLVGSEYNEQFF.